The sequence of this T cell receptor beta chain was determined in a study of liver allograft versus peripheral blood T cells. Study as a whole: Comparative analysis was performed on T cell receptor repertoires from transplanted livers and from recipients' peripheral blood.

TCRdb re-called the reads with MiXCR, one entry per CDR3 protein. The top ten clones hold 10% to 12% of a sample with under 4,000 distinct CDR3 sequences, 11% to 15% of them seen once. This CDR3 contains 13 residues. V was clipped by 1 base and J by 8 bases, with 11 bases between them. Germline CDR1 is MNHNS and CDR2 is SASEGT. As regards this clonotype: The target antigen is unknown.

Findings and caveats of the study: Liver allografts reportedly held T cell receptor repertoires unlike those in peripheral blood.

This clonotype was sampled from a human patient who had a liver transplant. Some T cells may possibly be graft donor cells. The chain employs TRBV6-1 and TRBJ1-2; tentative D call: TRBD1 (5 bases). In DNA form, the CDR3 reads TGTGCCAGCAGTGAAGGGAGGGGTTGGGGCTACACCTTC. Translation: CASSEGRGWGYTF.